The 28 T cell receptor beta chains given below trace back to one sample, sequenced in a study of T cells after yellow fever vaccination. TCRdb redid the calling of the 5' RACE reads with MiXCR, one entry per CDR3 protein. The sample has approximately 300,000 distinct CDR3 sequences, about 9.5% seen once. Source: PBMCs, taken on the day of the first yellow fever vaccination. Source of these receptors: a young man who received the YFV17D yellow fever vaccine.

This clonotype occurred a few times. The chain has TRBV5-1 and TRBJ2-5; possible D gene TRBD1, 5 bases. Trimming took off 6 bases at V and 0 bases at J, with 12 bases between the two ends. Per the germline V gene, CDR1 is SGHRS and CDR2 is YFSETQ. The CDR3 has 14 amino acids. The CDR3 bases are TGCGCCAGCACCCCTGGACACAACCAAGAGACCCAGTACTTC. Translation gives CASTPGHNQETQYF.

This chain uses TRBV7-8 with TRBJ2-7, with TRBD1 as a possible D gene (6 bases). The V and J ends lost 2 bases and 6 bases respectively, with 14 bases between them. CDR1 and CDR2 from the germline V gene are SGHVS and FQNEAQ. The CDR3 runs to 14 residues. The CDR3 loop is CASSLMYAGVEQYV. The CDR3 DNA sequence: TGTGCCAGCAGCTTAATGTACGCAGGGGTCGAGCAGTACGTC.

The V call is TRBV30, the J call TRBJ2-3; D remains ambiguous. The CDR3 totals 15 residues. Trimming took 3 bases from V and 0 from J, leaving 13 bases between them. From germline, CDR1 is GTSNPN and CDR2 SVGIG (reference sequence). The CDR3 bases are TGTGCCTGGAGACCACCCTTCCCGAGCACAGATACGCAGTATTTT. Its protein is CAWRPPFPSTDTQYF.

The chain has TRBV3-1 and TRBJ1-1, with D possibly being TRBD1 (5 bases). The CDR3 has 14 residues. Germline loops: CDR1 LGHDT, CDR2 YNNKEL (reference sequence). V was trimmed by 2 bases and J by 1 base, leaving 8 bases between them. This CDR3 reads CASSQSDTNTEAFF. CDR3 coding DNA: TGTGCCAGCAGCCAATCGGACACGAACACTGAAGCTTTCTTT.

This chain links TRBV6-5 with TRBJ2-3; D not resolved. The germline V and J ends were trimmed by 0 bases and 3 bases, with 7 bases remaining between them. Germline V gene lookup returns CDR1 MNHEY and CDR2 SVGAGI. This CDR3 comprises 14 residues. The CDR3 coding sequence is TGTGCCAGCAGTTACTCGCACGGAACAGATACGCAGTATTTT. This sequence encodes CASSYSHGTDTQYF.

CDR3 nucleotides: TGTGCCAGCTCCCTTATAAGCTACGAGCAGTACTTC. Amino acids: CASSLISYEQYF. V is TRBV18 and J is TRBJ2-7; D ambiguous. The CDR3 extends over 12 amino acids. CDR1 KGHSH and CDR2 LQKENI come from the germline V gene. V lost 6 bases to trimming and J lost 3 bases, with 9 bases between them.

The table lists this clonotype with a few counts. V gene TRBV20-1 combines with J gene TRBJ1-3; D not certain. V lost 0 bases, J lost 8 bases, and 11 bases lay in between. Germline loops: CDR1 DFQATT, CDR2 SNEGSKA (reference sequence). The CDR3 has 13 amino acids. CDR3 region: CSAREGRRDTIYF. DNA of the CDR3: TGCAGTGCTAGAGAAGGGCGGCGGGACACCATATATTTT.

V is TRBV20-1 and J is TRBJ1-2, with D perhaps TRBD1 (6 bases). CDR3 length: 14 amino acids. Germline CDR1 DFQATT, CDR2 SNEGSKA (reference sequence). V lost 7 bases to trimming and J lost 4 bases, with 19 bases between them. The CDR3 here is CSVPAGQLFYGYTF. In DNA, the CDR3 is TGCAGTGTCCCTGCAGGACAGCTCTTCTATGGCTACACCTTC.

V gene TRBV20-1 combines with J gene TRBJ2-5; 10 bases map to TRBD2. Germline V gene sequence: CDR1 DFQATT, CDR2 SNEGSKA (reference sequence). CDR3 size: 14 residues. The ends lost 0 bases at V and 4 bases at J; junction bases unmatched: 2. The DNA for the CDR3 is TGCAGTGCTAGAGAGGGACTAGCGACAGAGACCCAGTACTTC. Protein: CSAREGLATETQYF.

J is TRBJ2-2 and V is TRBV27; 7 nucleotides agree with TRBD2. There are 15 residues in the CDR3. Trimming at V came to 2 bases and at J to 4 bases, leaving 4 bases not matched to a gene. Germline CDR1 is MNHEY and CDR2 is SMNVEV (reference sequence). The DNA for the CDR3 is TGTGCCAGCAGTTTAGGGGGGGAGGTCACCGGGGAGCTGTTTTTT. Protein: CASSLGGEVTGELFF.

This clonotype has a handful of counts. The rearrangement links TRBV7-8 to TRBJ1-4; D unclear. This CDR3 contains 13 residues. CDR1 and CDR2 from the germline V gene are SGHVS and FQNEAQ. The V end was cut by 1 base, the J end by 6 bases, with 6 bases between. This CDR3 reads CASSLVMDEKLFF. DNA for the CDR3: TGTGCCAGCAGCTTAGTCATGGATGAAAAACTGTTTTTT.

The sample holds a few counts of this clonotype. The chain couples TRBV20-1 to TRBJ1-2, with TRBD1 matching 7 bases. The CDR3 loop spans 16 amino acids. In germline, CDR1 is DFQATT, CDR2 SNEGSKA (reference sequence). V lost 3 bases, J lost 6 bases, and 16 bases stayed unmatched. The CDR3 DNA reads TGCAGTGCTAGTGGGGGAAGGCCGACAGGGAGGAATGGCTACACCTTC. Translated: CSASGGRPTGRNGYTF.

The J gene is TRBJ2-1, the V gene TRBV4-3, with a tentative D call TRBD2 (5 bases). The V and J ends lost 0 bases and 0 bases respectively, with 21 bases between them. Germline CDR1 reads LGHNA; CDR2 reads YSLEER. The CDR3 consists of 20 residues. CDR3 in DNA: TGCGCCAGCAGCCAAGATGGCGTGGTCGCTAGCCTGAGCTCCTACAATGAGCAGTTCTTC. Translated, it gives CASSQDGVVASLSSYNEQFF.

This clonotype was recorded at least ten times. CDR3 sequence reads: CASSVDGGSYEQYF. The DNA for the CDR3 is TGTGCCAGCAGCGTAGACGGGGGATCCTACGAGCAGTACTTC. The V call is TRBV9, the J call TRBJ2-7, with D perhaps matching TRBD2 (6 bases). Germline values: CDR1 SGDLS, CDR2 YYNGEE. The V and J ends lost 0 bases and 1 base respectively, with 8 bases between them. This CDR3 contains 14 residues.

The table lists this clonotype with a few counts. The CDR3 here is CASSILAGVPNEQFF. DNA of the CDR3: TGCGCCAGCAGCATCCTAGCGGGGGTTCCCAATGAGCAGTTCTTC. The rearrangement joins TRBV5-1 to TRBJ2-1, with TRBD2 matching over 10 bases. CDR3 length: 15 amino acids. The J segment lost 6 bases and the V segment lost 4 bases, leaving 7 bases of the junction unmatched. CDR1 is SGHRS, CDR2 YFSETQ, per germline. Filled out from reference TRBV5-1 and TRBJ2-1, the complete variable domain reads KAGVTQTPRYLIKTRGQQVTLSCSPISGHRSVSWYQQTPGQGLQFLFEYFSETQRNKGNFPGRFSGRQFSNSRSEMNVSTLELGDSALYLCASSILAGVPNEQFFGPGTRLTVL.

This clonotype was found many times. The rearrangement links TRBV12-3 or TRBV12-4 to TRBJ2-2, with 7 bases lining up with TRBD2. V gave up 4 bases and J gave up 5 bases; unmatched junction bases: 4. CDR3 size: 14 residues. The CDR3 nucleotides read TGTGCCAGCAGTTATGGGGGACTAACCGGGGAGCTGTTTTTT. Residues: CASSYGGLTGELFF.

The table lists this clonotype with many counts. V is TRBV5-1 and J is TRBJ2-3; weak D call: TRBD2 (6 bases). Trimming took off 2 bases at V and 2 bases at J, with 9 bases between the two ends. Germline V gene sequence: CDR1 SGHRS, CDR2 YFSETQ. The CDR3 length is 14 residues. Written as DNA, the CDR3 is TGCGCCAGCAGCTTACGGGGGAACACAGATACGCAGTATTTT. Translated, it gives CASSLRGNTDTQYF.

There are a few counts of this clonotype. This chain connects TRBV7-9 to TRBJ2-7; the D is unclear. The CDR3 covers 13 residues. V gave up 4 bases and J gave up 6 bases, with 13 bases separating them. Germline V lookup: CDR1 SEHNR, CDR2 FQNEAQ (reference sequence). The CDR3 spells CASSSTLHREQYF. The DNA for the CDR3 is TGTGCCAGCAGCTCGACATTGCATCGCGAGCAGTACTTC.

The rearrangement joins TRBV4-1 to TRBJ2-7; TRBD1 is a possible D gene (6 bases). V lost 1 base and J lost 1, with 8 bases in between. Germline values: CDR1 MGHRA, CDR2 YSYEKL. The CDR3 has 14 amino acids. The CDR3, as DNA: TGCGCCAGCAGCCAAGCACAGGGTTCCTACGAGCAGTACGTC. This sequence encodes CASSQAQGSYEQYV.

The V and J genes are TRBV20-1 and TRBJ2-6; maybe TRBD1 (5 bases). The CDR3 spans 14 residues. Trimming removed 7 bases at V and 2 bases at J, with 12 bases between. Germline-derived CDR1 and CDR2 are DFQATT and SNEGSKA (reference sequence). CDR3 region: CSVSQGAGANVLTF. In DNA form, the CDR3 reads TGCAGTGTAAGCCAAGGGGCTGGGGCCAACGTCCTGACTTTC.

The sample holds a few counts of this clonotype. The chain combines TRBV4-1 with TRBJ1-2; D unclear. With 1 base removed from V and 5 bases from J, the gap between germline ends came to 8 bases. The CDR3 is 13 amino acids. Looked up from germline, CDR1 is MGHRA and CDR2 is YSYEKL. The CDR3 region has the DNA TGCGCCAGCAGCCAAGCAACCGAATATGGCTACACCTTC. Translated: CASSQATEYGYTF.

This clonotype was counted many times. The chain recombines TRBV5-1 with TRBJ2-2; weak D call: TRBD1 (6 bases). Trimming removed 10 bases at V and 0 bases at J, with 13 bases between. This CDR3 spans 14 amino acids. The germline CDR1 and CDR2 sequences are SGHRS and YFSETQ. The CDR3 DNA reads as TGCGCCTCGAACAGGGACGCGAACACCGGGGAGCTGTTTTTT. This encodes CASNRDANTGELFF.

V and J are TRBV11-2 and TRBJ2-1; the D is unclear. The germline CDR1 and CDR2 sequences are SGHAT and FQNNGV. The CDR3 length is 11 residues. V lost 3 bases, J lost 9 bases, and 6 bases lay in between. CDR3 in DNA: TGTGCCAGCAGCTTGCTCGGTGAGCAGTTCTTC. Translation: CASSLLGEQFF.

The chain carries TRBV11-2 and TRBJ2-7; a possible D gene is TRBD1 (5 bases). The CDR3 loop spans 13 amino acids. V was pared by 7 bases and J by 7 bases, with 17 bases between. The germline V gene has CDR1 SGHAT and CDR2 FQNNGV. Here the CDR3 DNA reads TGTGCCAGCACCTGGGGCAGCTCCATGGAGCAGTACTTC. Translation: CASTWGSSMEQYF.

The V and J genes are TRBV12-3 or TRBV12-4 and TRBJ1-5; D not certain. Trimming left V 3 bases short and J 6 bases short, with 9 bases between. CDR3 length: 13 amino acids. CDR3 sequence reads: CASSFEEIQPQHF. CDR3 bases: TGTGCCAGCAGTTTCGAGGAGATTCAGCCCCAGCATTTT.

The chain recombines TRBV10-3 with TRBJ1-2; TRBD1 matches 9 bases. The trim removed 6 bases at V and 4 bases at J, leaving 9 bases unmatched. The CDR3 is made up of 15 amino acids. Germline V CDR1 and CDR2: ENHRY, SYGVKD. CDR3 DNA sequence: TGTGCCATCAGAATAACACAGGGGGCAGGCTATGGCTACACCTTC. It codes for CAIRITQGAGYGYTF.

This clonotype was seen only a few times. The chain uses TRBV28 and TRBJ1-6, with 8 positions matching TRBD1. J gave up 9 bases and V 3 bases, and 7 bases lay outside the gene matches. The V gene's germline CDR1 is MDHEN and CDR2 SYDVKM. The CDR3 consists of 15 residues. The CDR3 is CASSLVQGASSPLHF. The CDR3, as DNA: TGTGCCAGCAGTTTGGTGCAGGGGGCCAGTTCACCCCTCCACTTT.

This chain connects TRBV20-1 to TRBJ2-1; a weak D match, TRBD2 (5 bases). V lost 5 bases and J lost 1, with 18 bases in between. Germline CDR1 reads DFQATT; CDR2 reads SNEGSKA (reference sequence). There are 16 residues in the CDR3. CDR3 amino acids: CSAVDTGGGSYNEQFF. CDR3 sequence (DNA): TGCAGTGCTGTCGACACGGGCGGAGGATCCTACAATGAGCAGTTCTTC.